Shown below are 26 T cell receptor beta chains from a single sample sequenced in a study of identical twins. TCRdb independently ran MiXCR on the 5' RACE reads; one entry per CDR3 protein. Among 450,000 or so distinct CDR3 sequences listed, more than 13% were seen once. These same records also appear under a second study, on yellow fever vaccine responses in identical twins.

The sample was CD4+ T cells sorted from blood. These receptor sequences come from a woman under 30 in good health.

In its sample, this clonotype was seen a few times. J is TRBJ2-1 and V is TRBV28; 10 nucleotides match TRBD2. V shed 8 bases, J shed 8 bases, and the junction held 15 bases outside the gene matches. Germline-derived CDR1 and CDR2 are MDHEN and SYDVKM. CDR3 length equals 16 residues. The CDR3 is CASPKSAGGLSDEQFF. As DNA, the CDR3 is TGTGCCAGCCCCAAGTCAGCGGGAGGGCTGAGCGATGAGCAGTTCTTC.

For the CDR3, the DNA is TGTGCCAGCTCACCACTACCGACAGGGACTACACAAGGGAATGAGCAGTTCTTC. Translated: CASSPLPTGTTQGNEQFF. The chain recombines TRBV18 with TRBJ2-1; perhaps D is TRBD1 or TRBD2 (7 bases each). This CDR3 region has 18 residues. Germline loops: CDR1 KGHSH, CDR2 LQKENI. Trimming removed 1 base from V and 7 bases from J, with 23 bases in between.

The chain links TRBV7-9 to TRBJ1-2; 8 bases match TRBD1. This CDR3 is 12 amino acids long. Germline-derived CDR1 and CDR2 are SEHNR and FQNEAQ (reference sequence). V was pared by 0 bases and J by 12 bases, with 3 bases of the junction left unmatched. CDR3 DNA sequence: TGTGCCAGCAGCTTAGCACCGACAGGGGACACCTTC. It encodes CASSLAPTGDTF.

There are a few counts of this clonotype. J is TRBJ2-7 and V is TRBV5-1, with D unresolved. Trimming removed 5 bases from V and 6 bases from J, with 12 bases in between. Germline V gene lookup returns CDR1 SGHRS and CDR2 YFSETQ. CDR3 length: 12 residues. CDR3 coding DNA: TGCGCCAGCAGTCAGCCCTTAGGCGAGCAGTACTTC. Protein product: CASSQPLGEQYF.

The CDR3 DNA reads as TGTGCCAGCAGCTTGGTAGCGGGGGCCTCGTACCAAGAGACCCAGTACTTC. Its protein is CASSLVAGASYQETQYF. The rearrangement uses TRBV11-2 and TRBJ2-5; 9 bases fit TRBD2. The CDR3 extends over 17 amino acids. Germline V gives CDR1 SGHAT, CDR2 FQNNGV. Trimming removed 3 bases from V and 0 bases from J; junction bases left unmatched: 8.

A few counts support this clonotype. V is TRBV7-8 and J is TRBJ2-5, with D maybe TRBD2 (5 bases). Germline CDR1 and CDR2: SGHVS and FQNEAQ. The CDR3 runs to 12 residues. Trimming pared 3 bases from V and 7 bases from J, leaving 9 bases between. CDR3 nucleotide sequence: TGTGCCAGCAGCTTGGTGAGCGGGACCCAGTACTTC. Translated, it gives CASSLVSGTQYF.

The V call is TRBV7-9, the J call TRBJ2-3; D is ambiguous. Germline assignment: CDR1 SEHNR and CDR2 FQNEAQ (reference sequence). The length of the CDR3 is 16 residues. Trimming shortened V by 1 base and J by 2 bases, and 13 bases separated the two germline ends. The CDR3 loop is CASSLGGHSSTDTQYF. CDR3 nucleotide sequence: TGTGCCAGCAGCTTAGGTGGGCACAGCTCCACAGATACGCAGTATTTT. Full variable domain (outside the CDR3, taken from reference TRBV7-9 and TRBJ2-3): DTGVSQNPRHKITKRGQNVTFRCDPISEHNRLYWYRQTLGQGPEFLTYFQNEAQLEKSRLLSDRFSAERPKGSFSTLEIQRTEQGDSAMYLCASSLGGHSSTDTQYFGPGTRLTVL.

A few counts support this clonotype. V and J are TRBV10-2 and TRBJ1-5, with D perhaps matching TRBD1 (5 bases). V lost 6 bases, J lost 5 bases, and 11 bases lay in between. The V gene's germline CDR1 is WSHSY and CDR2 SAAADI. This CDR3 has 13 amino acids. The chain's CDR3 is CASSQGRDQPQHF. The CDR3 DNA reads TGCGCCAGCAGCCAGGGCAGGGATCAGCCCCAGCATTTT.

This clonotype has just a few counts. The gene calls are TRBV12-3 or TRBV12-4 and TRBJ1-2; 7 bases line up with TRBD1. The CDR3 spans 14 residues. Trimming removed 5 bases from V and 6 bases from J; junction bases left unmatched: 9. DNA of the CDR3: TGTGCCAGCAGTCTCTTAGACAGGGCGAATGGCTACACCTTC. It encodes CASSLLDRANGYTF.

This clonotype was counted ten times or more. The CDR3 DNA reads as TGCAGCGTTGTAGGGGGGGACTATGGCTACACCTTC. Amino acids: CSVVGGDYGYTF. The chain recombines TRBV29-1 with TRBJ1-2; tentatively, D is TRBD1 (6 bases). This CDR3 is built from 12 residues. V was cut by 4 bases and J by 3 bases, with 9 bases left in between. The germline gives CDR1 SQVTM, CDR2 ANQGSEA. The variable domain in full, with the rest retrieved from reference TRBV29-1 and TRBJ1-2, is SAVISQKPSRDICQRGTSLTIQCQVDSQVTMMFWYRQQPGQSLTLIATANQGSEATYESGFVIDKFPISRPNLTFSTLTVSNMSPEDSSIYLCSVVGGDYGYTFGSGTRLTVV.

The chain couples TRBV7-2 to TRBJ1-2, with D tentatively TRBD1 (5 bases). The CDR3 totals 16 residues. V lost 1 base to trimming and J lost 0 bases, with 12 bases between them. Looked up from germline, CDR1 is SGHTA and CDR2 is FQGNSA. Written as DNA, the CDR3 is TGTGCCAGCAGCTTAGTGTGGGGGAAGGCTAACTATGGCTACACCTTC. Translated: CASSLVWGKANYGYTF.

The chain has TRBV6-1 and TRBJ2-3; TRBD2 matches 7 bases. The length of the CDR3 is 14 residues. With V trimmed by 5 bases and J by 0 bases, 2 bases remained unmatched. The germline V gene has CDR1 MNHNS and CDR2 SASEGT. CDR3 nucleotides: TGTGCCAGCAGTCCGACTAGCAGCACAGATACGCAGTATTTT. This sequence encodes CASSPTSSTDTQYF.

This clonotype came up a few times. The CDR3, as DNA: TGTGCCAGCAGTTCGGTAGCGGGGGGGGGCGAGCAGTACTTC. Encoded protein: CASSSVAGGGEQYF. The chain carries TRBV6-5 and TRBJ2-7; 11 bases match TRBD2. V was pared by 4 bases and J by 6 bases, with 5 bases of the junction left unmatched. Germline CDR1 and CDR2: MNHEY and SVGAGI. The CDR3 sequence is 14 residues long.

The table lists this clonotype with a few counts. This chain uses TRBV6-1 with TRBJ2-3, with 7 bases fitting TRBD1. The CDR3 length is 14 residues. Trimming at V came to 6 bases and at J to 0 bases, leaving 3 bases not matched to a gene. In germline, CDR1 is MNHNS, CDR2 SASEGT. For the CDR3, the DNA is TGTGCCAGCAGATGGACAGGTAGCACAGATACGCAGTATTTT. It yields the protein CASRWTGSTDTQYF.

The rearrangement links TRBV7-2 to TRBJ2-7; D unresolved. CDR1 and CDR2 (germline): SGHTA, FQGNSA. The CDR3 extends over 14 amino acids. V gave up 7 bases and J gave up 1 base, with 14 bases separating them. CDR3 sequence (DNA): TGTGCCAGCAACCTCGGTGGAAAATCCTACGAGCAGTACTTC. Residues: CASNLGGKSYEQYF.

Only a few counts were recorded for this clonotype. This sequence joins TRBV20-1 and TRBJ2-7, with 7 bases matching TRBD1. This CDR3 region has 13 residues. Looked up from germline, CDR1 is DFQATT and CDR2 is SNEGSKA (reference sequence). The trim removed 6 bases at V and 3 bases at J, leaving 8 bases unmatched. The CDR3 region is CSAPNTGDYEQYF. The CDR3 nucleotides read TGCAGTGCCCCGAACACAGGGGACTACGAGCAGTACTTC.

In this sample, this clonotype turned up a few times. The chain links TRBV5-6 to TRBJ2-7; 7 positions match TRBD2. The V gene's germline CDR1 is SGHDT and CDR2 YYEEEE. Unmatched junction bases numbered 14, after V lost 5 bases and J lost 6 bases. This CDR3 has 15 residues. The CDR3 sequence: CASSYAGEVIAEQYF. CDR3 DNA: TGTGCCAGCAGTTACGCGGGGGAAGTAATTGCCGAGCAGTACTTC.

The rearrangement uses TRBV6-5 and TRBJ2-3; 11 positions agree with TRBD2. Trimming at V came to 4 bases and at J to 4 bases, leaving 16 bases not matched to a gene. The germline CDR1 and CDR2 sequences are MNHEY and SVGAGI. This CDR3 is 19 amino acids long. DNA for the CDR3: TGTGCCAGCAGTTCATTAGCGGGGGGGCATTCTAAAGGAGCAGATACGCAGTATTTT. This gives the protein CASSSLAGGHSKGADTQYF.

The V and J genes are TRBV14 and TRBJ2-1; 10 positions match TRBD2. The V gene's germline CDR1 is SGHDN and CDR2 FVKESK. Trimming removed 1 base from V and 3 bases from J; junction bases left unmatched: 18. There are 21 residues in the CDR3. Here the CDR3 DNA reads TGTGCCAGCAGCCAAGGGGGTAGTCATAGCGGGGGGATATCCCGCTACAATGAGCAGTTCTTC. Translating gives CASSQGGSHSGGISRYNEQFF.

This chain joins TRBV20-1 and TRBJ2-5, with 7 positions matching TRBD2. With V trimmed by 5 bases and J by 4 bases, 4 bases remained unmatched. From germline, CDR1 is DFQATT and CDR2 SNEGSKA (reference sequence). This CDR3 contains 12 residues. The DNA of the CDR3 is TGCAGTGCTGGGGGAGGGGTAGAGACCCAGTACTTC. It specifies CSAGGGVETQYF.

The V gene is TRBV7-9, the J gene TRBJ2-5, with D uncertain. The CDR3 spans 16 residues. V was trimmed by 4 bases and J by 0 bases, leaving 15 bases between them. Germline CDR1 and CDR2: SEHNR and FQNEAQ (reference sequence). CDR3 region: CASSSRSAGYQETQYF. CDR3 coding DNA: TGTGCCAGCAGCTCCCGGTCGGCTGGGTACCAAGAGACCCAGTACTTC.

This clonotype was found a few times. CDR3 nucleotides: TGTGCCAGCAGACCTGAGCACGCGGTAGCTAACAATGAGCAGTTCTTC. Amino acids: CASRPEHAVANNEQFF. The V and J genes are TRBV12-3 or TRBV12-4 and TRBJ2-1; unclear D gene. The CDR3 contains 16 residues. Between the trimmed V and J ends, which lost 6 bases and 5 bases, there was a span of 20 bases.

The CDR3 region has the DNA TGCGCCAGCAGCCAACAGGGTGCCGATGAGCAGTTCTTC. Encoded protein: CASSQQGADEQFF. V gene TRBV5-1 combines with J gene TRBJ2-1; a weak D match, TRBD1 (6 bases). CDR1 SGHRS and CDR2 YFSETQ come from the germline V gene. Trimming cost V 4 bases and J 8 bases, with 13 bases left between them. CDR3 size: 13 residues.

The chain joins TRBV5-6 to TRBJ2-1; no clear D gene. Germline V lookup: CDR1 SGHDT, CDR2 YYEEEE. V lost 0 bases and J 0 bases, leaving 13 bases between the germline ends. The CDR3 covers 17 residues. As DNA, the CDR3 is TGTGCCAGCAGCTTGGCCCATGGCGGAGTCTCCTACAATGAGCAGTTCTTC. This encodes CASSLAHGGVSYNEQFF.

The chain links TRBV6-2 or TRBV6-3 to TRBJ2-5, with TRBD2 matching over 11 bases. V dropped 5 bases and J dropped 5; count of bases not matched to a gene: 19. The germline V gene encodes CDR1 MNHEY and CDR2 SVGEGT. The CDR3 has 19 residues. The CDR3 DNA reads TGTGCCAGCAGTCAAGGAATCGTAAGACTAGCGGGATCGGCCGAGACCCAGTACTTC. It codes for CASSQGIVRLAGSAETQYF.

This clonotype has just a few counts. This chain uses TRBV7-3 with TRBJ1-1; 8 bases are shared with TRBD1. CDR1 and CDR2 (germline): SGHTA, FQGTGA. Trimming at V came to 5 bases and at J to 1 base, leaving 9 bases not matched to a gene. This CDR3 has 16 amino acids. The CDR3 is CASSPGQGETNTEAFF. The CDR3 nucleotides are TGTGCCAGCAGCCCAGGACAGGGTGAGACGAACACTGAAGCTTTCTTT.